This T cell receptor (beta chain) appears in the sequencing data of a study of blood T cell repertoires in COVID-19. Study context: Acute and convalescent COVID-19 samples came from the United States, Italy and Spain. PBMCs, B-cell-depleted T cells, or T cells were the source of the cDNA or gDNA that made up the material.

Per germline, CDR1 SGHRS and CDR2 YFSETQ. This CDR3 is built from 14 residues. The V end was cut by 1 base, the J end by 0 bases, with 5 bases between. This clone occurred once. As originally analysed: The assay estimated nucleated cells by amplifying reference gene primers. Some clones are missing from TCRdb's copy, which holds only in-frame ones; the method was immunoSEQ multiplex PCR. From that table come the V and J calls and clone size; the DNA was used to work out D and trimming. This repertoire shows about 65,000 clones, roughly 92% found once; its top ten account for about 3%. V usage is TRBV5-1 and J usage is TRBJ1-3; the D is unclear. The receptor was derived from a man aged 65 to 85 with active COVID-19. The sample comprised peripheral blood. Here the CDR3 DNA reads TGCGCCAGCAGCTTGCCCAACTCTGGAAACACCATATATTTT. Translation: CASSLPNSGNTIYF.